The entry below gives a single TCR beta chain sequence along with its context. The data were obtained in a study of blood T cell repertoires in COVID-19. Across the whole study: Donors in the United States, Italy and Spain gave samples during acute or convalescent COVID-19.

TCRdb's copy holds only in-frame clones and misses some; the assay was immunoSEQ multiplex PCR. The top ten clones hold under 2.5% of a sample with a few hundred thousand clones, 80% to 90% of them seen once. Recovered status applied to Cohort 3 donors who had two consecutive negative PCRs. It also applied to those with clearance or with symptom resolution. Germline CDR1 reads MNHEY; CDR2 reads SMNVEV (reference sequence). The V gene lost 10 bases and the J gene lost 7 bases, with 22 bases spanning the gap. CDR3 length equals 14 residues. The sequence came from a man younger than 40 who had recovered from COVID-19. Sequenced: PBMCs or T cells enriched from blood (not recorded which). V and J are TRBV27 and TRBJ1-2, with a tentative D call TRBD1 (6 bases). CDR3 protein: CATAPRGAPGGYTF. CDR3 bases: TGTGCCACCGCCCCTCGGGGGGCCCCAGGTGGCTACACCTTC.